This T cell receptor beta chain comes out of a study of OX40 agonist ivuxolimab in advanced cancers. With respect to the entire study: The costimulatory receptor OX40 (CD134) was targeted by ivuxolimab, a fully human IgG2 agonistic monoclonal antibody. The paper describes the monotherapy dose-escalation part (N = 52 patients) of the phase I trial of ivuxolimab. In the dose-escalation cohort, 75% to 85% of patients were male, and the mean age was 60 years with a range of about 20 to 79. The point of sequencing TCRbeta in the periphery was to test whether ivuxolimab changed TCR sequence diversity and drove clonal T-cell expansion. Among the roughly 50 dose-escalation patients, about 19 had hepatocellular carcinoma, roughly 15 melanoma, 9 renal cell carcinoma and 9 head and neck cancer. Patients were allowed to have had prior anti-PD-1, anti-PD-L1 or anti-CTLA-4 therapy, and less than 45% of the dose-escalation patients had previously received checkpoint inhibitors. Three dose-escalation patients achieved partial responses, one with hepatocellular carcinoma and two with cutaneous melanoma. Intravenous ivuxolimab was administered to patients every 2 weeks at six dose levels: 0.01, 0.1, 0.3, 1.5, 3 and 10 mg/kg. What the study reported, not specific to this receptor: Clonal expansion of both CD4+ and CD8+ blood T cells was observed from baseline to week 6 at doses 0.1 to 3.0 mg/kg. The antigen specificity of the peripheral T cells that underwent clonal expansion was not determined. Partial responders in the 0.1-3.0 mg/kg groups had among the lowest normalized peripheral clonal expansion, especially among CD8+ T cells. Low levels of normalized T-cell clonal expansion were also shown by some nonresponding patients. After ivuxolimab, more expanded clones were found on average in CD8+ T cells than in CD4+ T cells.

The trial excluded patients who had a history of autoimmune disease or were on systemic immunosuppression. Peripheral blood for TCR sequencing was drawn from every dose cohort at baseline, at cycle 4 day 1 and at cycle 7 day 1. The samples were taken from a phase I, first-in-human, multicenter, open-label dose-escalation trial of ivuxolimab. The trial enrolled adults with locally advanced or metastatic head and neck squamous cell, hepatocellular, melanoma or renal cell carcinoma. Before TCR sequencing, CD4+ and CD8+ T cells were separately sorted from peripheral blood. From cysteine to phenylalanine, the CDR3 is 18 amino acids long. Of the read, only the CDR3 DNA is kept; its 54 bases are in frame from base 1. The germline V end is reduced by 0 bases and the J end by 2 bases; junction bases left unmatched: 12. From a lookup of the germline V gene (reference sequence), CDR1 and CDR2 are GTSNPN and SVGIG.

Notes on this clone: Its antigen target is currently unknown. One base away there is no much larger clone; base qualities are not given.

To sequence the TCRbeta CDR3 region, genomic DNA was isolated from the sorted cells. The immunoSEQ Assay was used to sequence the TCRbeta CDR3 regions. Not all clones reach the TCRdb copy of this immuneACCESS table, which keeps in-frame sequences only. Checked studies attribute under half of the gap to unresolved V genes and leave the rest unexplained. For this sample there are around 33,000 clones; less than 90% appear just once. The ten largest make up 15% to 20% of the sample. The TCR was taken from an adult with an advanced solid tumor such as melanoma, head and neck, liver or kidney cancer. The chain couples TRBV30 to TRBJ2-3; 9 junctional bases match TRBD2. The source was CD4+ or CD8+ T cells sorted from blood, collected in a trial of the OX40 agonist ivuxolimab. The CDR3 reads CAWSVGLGLAGNTDTQYF. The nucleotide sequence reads TGTGCCTGGAGTGTCGGCCTAGGTCTAGCGGGGAACACAGATACGCAGTATTTT. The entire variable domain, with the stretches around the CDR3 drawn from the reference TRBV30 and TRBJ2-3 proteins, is SQTIHQWPATLVQPVGSPLSLECTVEGTSNPNLYWYRQAAGRGLQLLFYSVGIGQISSEVPQNLSASRPQDRQFILSSKKLLLSDSGFYLCAWSVGLGLAGNTDTQYFGPGTRLTVL.